The TCR beta chain described here comes from a study of OX40 agonist ivuxolimab in advanced cancers. Across the study: Patients were given ivuxolimab, an antibody that agonizes OX40 (CD134). Broader study findings: The authors did not determine the antigen specificity of the expanded peripheral T cells. CD8+ T cells were the subset that, on average, had more expanded clones than CD4+.

Notes on this clone: What it recognizes is unknown.

This table comes from immunoSEQ multiplex PCR, and its TCRdb copy is limited to in-frame clones, with some not included. The sample consists of roughly 50,000 clones, approximately 93% of them appearing once. Trimming removed 7 bases at V and 9 bases at J, with 19 bases between. The CDR3 is 14 residues long. CDR1 is MNHNY and CDR2 is SVGAGI in the germline V gene (reference sequence). Systemic immunosuppression or a history of autoimmune disease excluded patients. This receptor was identified in an adult with an advanced solid tumor such as melanoma, head and neck, liver or kidney cancer. Specimen: CD4+ or CD8+ T cells sorted from blood, collected in a trial of the OX40 agonist ivuxolimab. This chain joins TRBV6-6 and TRBJ1-5; perhaps TRBD1 as D (5 bases). CDR3 bases: TGTGCCAGCACCCCAAAGGCCCCTCAGGGGCCCCAGCATTTT. Its translation is CASTPKAPQGPQHF.